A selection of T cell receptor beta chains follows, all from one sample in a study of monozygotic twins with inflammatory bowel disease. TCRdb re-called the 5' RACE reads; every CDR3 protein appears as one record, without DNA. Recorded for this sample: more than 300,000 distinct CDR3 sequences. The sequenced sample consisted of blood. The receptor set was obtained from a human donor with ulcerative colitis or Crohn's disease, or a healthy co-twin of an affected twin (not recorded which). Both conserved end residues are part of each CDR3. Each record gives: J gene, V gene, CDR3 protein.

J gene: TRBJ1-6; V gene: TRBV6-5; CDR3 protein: CASSYFRQGNSPLHF
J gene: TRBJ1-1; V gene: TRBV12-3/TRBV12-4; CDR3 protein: CASRQNMNTEAFF
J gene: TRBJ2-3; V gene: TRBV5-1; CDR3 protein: CASSLTPSGGGKDTQYF
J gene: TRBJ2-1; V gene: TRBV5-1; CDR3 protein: CASSLAGLANGNEQFF
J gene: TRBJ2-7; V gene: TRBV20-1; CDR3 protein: CSARYGREEQYF
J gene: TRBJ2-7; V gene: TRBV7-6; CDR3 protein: CASSFTPDSNGEQYF
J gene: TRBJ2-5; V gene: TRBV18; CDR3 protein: CASSPLTGLYQETQYF
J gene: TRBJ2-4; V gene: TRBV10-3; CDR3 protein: CATAGTGNKNIQYF
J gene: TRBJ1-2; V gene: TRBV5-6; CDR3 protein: CASSLDGRRGYTF
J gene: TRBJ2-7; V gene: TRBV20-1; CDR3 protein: CSARDWGQGALEQYF
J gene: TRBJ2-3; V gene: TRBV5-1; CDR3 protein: CASSTTGTESDTQYF
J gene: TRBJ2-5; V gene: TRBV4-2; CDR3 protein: CASSQDWQGTSAQTQYF
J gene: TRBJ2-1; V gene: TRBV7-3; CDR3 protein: CASSTDMNNEQFF
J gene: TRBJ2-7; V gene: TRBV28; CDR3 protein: CASTGWGPSYEQYF
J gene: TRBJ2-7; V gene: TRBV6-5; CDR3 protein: CASSYDRVSYEQYF
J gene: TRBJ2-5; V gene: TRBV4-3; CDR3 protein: CASSQEASGGAYETQYF
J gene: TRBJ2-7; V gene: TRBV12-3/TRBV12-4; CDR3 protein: CASSRPGQGFYEQYF
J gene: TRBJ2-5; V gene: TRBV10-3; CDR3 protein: CAISEAGTSGASYF
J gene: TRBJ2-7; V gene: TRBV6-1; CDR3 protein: CASSQWTSIPGGQYF
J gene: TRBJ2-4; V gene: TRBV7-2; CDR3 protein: CASSSFSGGVVNIQYF
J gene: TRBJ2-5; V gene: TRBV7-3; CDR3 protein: CASSLTPYQETQYF
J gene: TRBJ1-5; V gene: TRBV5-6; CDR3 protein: CASSLDRGNLNQPQHF
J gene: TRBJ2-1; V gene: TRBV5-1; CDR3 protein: CASSLAASGGYNEQFF
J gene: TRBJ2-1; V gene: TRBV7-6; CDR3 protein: CASSSGLASNEQFF
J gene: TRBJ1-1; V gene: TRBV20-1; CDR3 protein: CSAARGTEAFF
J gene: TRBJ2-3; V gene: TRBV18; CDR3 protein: CASSPLAGAITDTQYF
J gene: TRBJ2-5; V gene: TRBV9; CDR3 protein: CASSVQSGQEETQYF
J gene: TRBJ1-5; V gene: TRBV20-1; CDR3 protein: CSARNTGGRDQPQHF